The T cell receptor beta chain under discussion was sequenced for a study of neurological immune-mediated disorders. In TCRdb, the 5' RACE reads were re-called with MiXCR into one record per CDR3 protein. The sample has 87,000 or so distinct CDR3 sequences, around 3.6% seen once; the top ten hold around 3.1%. Study observations and caveats: HTLV-1-associated myelopathy had the most TCR clonal expansion, and multiple sclerosis had the least, less than healthy controls. The multiple sclerosis repertoire cluster had no clinical or MRI feature associated with it.

This clonotype was counted many times. Its specificity is not known. There are 15 residues in the CDR3. Trimming stripped 6 bases from V and 5 bases from J, with 22 bases between. The germline CDR1 and CDR2 sequences are DFQATT and SNEGSKA (reference sequence). Preparation of the unsorted libraries drew on 2 million PBMCs stored at -80 C. The V gene is TRBV20-1, the J gene TRBJ2-5; weak D call: TRBD1 (7 bases). Sequencing used PBMCs. The clonotype was recovered from a woman aged 45-65 years with multiple sclerosis. CDR3 in amino acids: CSAHHTRRGLETQYF. For the CDR3, the DNA is TGCAGTGCGCATCACACCCGGAGGGGGCTTGAGACCCAGTACTTC.